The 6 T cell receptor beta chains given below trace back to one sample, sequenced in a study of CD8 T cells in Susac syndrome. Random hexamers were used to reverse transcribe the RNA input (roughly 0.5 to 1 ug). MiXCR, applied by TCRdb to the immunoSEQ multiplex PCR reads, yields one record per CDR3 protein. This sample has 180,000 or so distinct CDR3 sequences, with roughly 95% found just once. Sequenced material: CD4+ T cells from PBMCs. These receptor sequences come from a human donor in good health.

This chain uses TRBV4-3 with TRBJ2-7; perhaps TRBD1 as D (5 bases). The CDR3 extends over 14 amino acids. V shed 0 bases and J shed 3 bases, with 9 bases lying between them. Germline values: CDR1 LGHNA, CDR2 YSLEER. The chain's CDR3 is CASSQDQGYYEQYF. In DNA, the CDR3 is TGCGCCAGCAGCCAAGACCAGGGTTACTACGAGCAGTACTTC.

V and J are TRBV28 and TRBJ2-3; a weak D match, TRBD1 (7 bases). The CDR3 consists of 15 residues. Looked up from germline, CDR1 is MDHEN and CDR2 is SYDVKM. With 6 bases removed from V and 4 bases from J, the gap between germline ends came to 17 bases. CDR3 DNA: TGTGCCAGCAGCCGAGGGGGCGGGACCTCAGATACGCAGTATTTT. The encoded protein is CASSRGGGTSDTQYF.

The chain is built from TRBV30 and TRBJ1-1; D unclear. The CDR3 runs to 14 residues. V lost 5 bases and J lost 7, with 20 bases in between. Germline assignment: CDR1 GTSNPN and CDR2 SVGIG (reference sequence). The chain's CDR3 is CAWDLVRGAGEAFF. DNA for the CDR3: TGTGCCTGGGACCTCGTCCGGGGTGCGGGTGAAGCTTTCTTT.

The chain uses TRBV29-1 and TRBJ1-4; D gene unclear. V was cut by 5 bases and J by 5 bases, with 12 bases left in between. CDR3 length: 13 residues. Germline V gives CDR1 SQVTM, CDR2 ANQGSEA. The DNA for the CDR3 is TGCAGCGTTCTACAAGCCGGGAATGAAAAACTGTTTTTT. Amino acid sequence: CSVLQAGNEKLFF.

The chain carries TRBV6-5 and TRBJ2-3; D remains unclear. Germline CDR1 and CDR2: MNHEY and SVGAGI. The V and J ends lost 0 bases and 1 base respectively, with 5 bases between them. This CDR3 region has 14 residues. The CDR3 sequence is CASSYSTGTDTQYF. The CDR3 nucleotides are TGTGCCAGCAGTTACTCCACGGGCACAGATACGCAGTATTTT.

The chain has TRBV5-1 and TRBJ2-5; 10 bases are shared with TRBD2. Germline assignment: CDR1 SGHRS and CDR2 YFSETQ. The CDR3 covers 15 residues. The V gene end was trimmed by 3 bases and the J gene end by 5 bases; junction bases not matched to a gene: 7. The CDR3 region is CASSWTSGGRETQYF. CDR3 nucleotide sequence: TGCGCCAGCAGCTGGACTAGCGGAGGACGGGAGACCCAGTACTTC.